These 23 T cell receptor beta chains originate from one sample sequenced in a study of T cell responses to AZD1222 COVID-19 vaccine. The table came from immunoSEQ multiplex PCR; TCRdb's copy has only in-frame clones and leaves some out. The sample comprises roughly 96,000 clones, around 89% of which are singletons, and around an eighth rests with the top ten. The sample in question was peripheral blood, obtained 28 days after the second AZD1222 dose. Every receptor here comes from an adult who received the AZD1222 COVID-19 vaccine.

The chain couples TRBV5-6 to TRBJ2-7; D is possibly TRBD1 (5 bases). V was pared by 3 bases and J by 0 bases, with 10 bases between. The CDR3 runs to 14 residues. Per germline, CDR1 SGHDT and CDR2 YYEEEE. This CDR3 reads CASSSLTVSYEQYF. The CDR3 region has the DNA TGTGCCAGCAGCTCTCTGACAGTCTCCTACGAGCAGTACTTC.

This clone has only a few counts. CDR3 sequence reads: CASSLGTGDGYTF. The CDR3 DNA reads as TGCGCCAGCAGCCTAGGGACAGGGGATGGCTACACCTTC. The V call is TRBV4-1, the J call TRBJ1-2; TRBD1 agrees at 10 bases. The CDR3 totals 13 residues. Trimming took 4 bases from V and 6 from J; bases not matched to a gene: 2. Looked up from germline, CDR1 is MGHRA and CDR2 is YSYEKL.

The genes are TRBV15 and TRBJ2-7; 9 nucleotides match TRBD1. The CDR3 runs to 18 residues. V dropped 2 bases and J dropped 5; count of bases not matched to a gene: 16. The germline V gene has CDR1 LNHNV and CDR2 YYDKDF (reference sequence). The CDR3 loop is CATSRFTGGEGPWDEQYF. DNA of the CDR3: TGTGCCACCAGCAGATTCACAGGGGGCGAGGGCCCCTGGGACGAGCAGTACTTC.

This clone occurred once. The chain links TRBV9 to TRBJ1-2; the D gene is possibly TRBD1 (6 bases). The V end lost 2 bases, the J end lost 1 base, and 9 bases lay between the germline ends. The V gene's germline CDR1 is SGDLS and CDR2 YYNGEE. The CDR3 covers 14 residues. CDR3 coding DNA: TGTGCCAGCAGCGTTTCAGGGGATAACTATGGCTACACCTTC. This translates into CASSVSGDNYGYTF.

A note on this clone: The identical CDR3 is also encoded by other nucleotide sequences in the sample. The chain employs TRBV7-2 and TRBJ2-5; D call uncertain. The CDR3 is 13 amino acids. Germline V lookup: CDR1 SGHTA, CDR2 FQGNSA. V gave up 5 bases and J gave up 1 base, with 8 bases separating them. The CDR3 here is CASSLKLQETQYF. CDR3 sequence (DNA): TGTGCCAGCAGCCTCAAGCTCCAAGAGACCCAGTACTTC.

The J gene is TRBJ1-1, the V gene TRBV9; D is uncertain. Germline V gene data show CDR1 as SGDLS and CDR2 as YYNGEE. The CDR3 sequence is 14 residues long. The ends were cut back, 0 bases at V and 1 base at J, with 7 bases in the middle. CDR3 residues: CASSVDGSNTEAFF. CDR3 DNA: TGTGCCAGCAGCGTAGACGGCTCGAACACTGAAGCTTTCTTT. Full variable domain (remainder filled in from reference TRBV9 and TRBJ1-1): DSGVTQTPKHLITATGQRVTLRCSPRSGDLSVYWYQQSLDQGLQFLIQYYNGEERAKGNILERFSAQQFPDLHSELNLSSLELGDSALYFCASSVDGSNTEAFFGQGTRLTVV.

This clone came up a few times. The V call is TRBV2, the J call TRBJ1-1; no definite D call. CDR1 and CDR2 (germline): SNHLY, FYNNEI. V was shortened by 7 bases and J by 0 bases, with 12 bases between the two germline ends. The CDR3 runs to 14 residues. The CDR3 DNA follows: TGTGCCAGCAATCAGCCGGGTATGAACACTGAAGCTTTCTTT. It encodes CASNQPGMNTEAFF.

V and J are TRBV11-3 and TRBJ1-1, with D possibly TRBD1 on 5 matching bases. Between the trimmed V and J ends, which lost 6 bases and 1 base, there was a span of 15 bases. The CDR3 runs 15 residues. Germline CDR1 reads SGHNT; CDR2 reads YENEEA. The CDR3 loop is CASSRVGGGNTEAFF. As DNA, the CDR3 is TGTGCCAGCAGTCGAGTCGGGGGTGGGAACACTGAAGCTTTCTTT.

The chain links TRBV15 to TRBJ2-5, with 7 nucleotides matching TRBD2. CDR3 size: 16 residues. V shed 1 base and J 1 base; nucleotides not matched to a gene: 6. CDR1 and CDR2 from the germline V gene are LNHNV and YYDKDF (reference sequence). CDR3 loop: CATSRVAGDLQETQYF. The CDR3 DNA reads TGTGCCACCAGCAGAGTTGCGGGAGACCTCCAAGAGACCCAGTACTTC.

Notes on this clone: Other DNA sequences in the same sample also yield this CDR3. The J gene is TRBJ1-1, the V gene TRBV18; possibly TRBD1 for D (6 bases). The CDR3 has 13 residues. The V gene's germline CDR1 is KGHSH and CDR2 LQKENI. The V and J ends lost 6 bases and 1 base respectively, with 9 bases between them. In nucleotides, the CDR3 is TGTGCCAGCTCCCAGGGACAGAACACTGAAGCTTTCTTT. It yields the protein CASSQGQNTEAFF.

V usage is TRBV6-6 and J usage is TRBJ2-7; 8 bases match TRBD1. Germline values: CDR1 MNHNY, CDR2 SVGAGI (reference sequence). The CDR3 runs to 16 residues. V was clipped by 2 bases and J by 2 bases; unmatched bases: 8. CDR3 DNA: TGTGCCAGCAGTTACACCCGAGCACAGGGGGCCTACGAGCAGTACTTC. Translating gives CASSYTRAQGAYEQYF.

The CDR3 sequence is CASSLDRVSVNEKLFF. The CDR3 bases are TGCGCCAGCAGCTTGGACAGGGTCTCGGTTAATGAAAAACTGTTTTTT. This chain connects TRBV5-1 to TRBJ1-4; tentatively, D is TRBD1 (6 bases). The germline gives CDR1 SGHRS, CDR2 YFSETQ. The CDR3 covers 16 residues. V shed 0 bases and J shed 4 bases, with 13 bases lying between them.

The chain carries TRBV11-2 and TRBJ2-7; D gene unclear. With 4 bases removed from V and 3 bases from J, the gap between germline ends came to 13 bases. Germline V CDR1 and CDR2: SGHAT, FQNNGV. This CDR3 region has 14 residues. In DNA, the CDR3 is TGTGCCAGCAGCTCCCTCCTTCAATACTACGAGCAGTACTTC. Translation: CASSSLLQYYEQYF.

This rearrangement joins TRBV7-2 to TRBJ2-5; D may be TRBD2 (6 bases). This CDR3 is 15 amino acids long. V was trimmed by 1 base and J by 4 bases, leaving 13 bases between them. Germline-derived CDR1 and CDR2 are SGHTA and FQGNSA. CDR3 DNA sequence: TGTGCCAGCAGCTTAGGGGGAGGAAGCGGAGAGACCCAGTACTTC. Encoded protein: CASSLGGGSGETQYF.

The V call is TRBV7-9, the J call TRBJ2-2, with a tentative D call TRBD1 (6 bases). Germline V CDR1 and CDR2: SEHNR, FQNEAQ (reference sequence). The V gene lost 5 bases and the J gene lost 5 bases, with 12 bases spanning the gap. The CDR3 is made up of 14 amino acids. CDR3 in amino acids: CASSPGRGTGELFF. The CDR3 DNA sequence: TGTGCCAGCAGCCCGGGAAGGGGGACCGGGGAGCTGTTTTTT. The whole variable domain, filled in from reference TRBV7-9 and TRBJ2-2, reads DTGVSQNPRHKITKRGQNVTFRCDPISEHNRLYWYRQTLGQGPEFLTYFQNEAQLEKSRLLSDRFSAERPKGSFSTLEIQRTEQGDSAMYLCASSPGRGTGELFFGEGSRLTVL.

The count of this clone is one. CDR3 region: CASSLRDRVEAFF. For the CDR3, the DNA is TGCGCCAGCAGTCTCCGGGACAGGGTTGAAGCTTTCTTT. This rearrangement joins TRBV23-1 to TRBJ1-1; 9 nucleotides agree with TRBD1. TRBV23-1 is classed as an ORF, of uncertain function. The CDR3 length is 13 residues. The V segment lost 4 bases and the J segment 7 bases; nucleotides outside the gene matches: 4.

By sample share, this clone is medium-sized. Germline and junction disagree at one end, which may indicate a read error. This chain links TRBV6-5 with TRBJ1-4; no clear D gene. This CDR3 comprises 13 residues. Germline V gene lookup returns CDR1 MNHEY and CDR2 SVGAGI. The CDR3 DNA follows: TGTGCCAGCAGTGACTCAATGGAAAGCCCACTGTTTTTT. Amino acid sequence: CASSDSMESPLFF.

The chain carries TRBV7-3 and TRBJ2-3, with D perhaps assigned TRBD1 or TRBD2 (5 bases each). Looked up from germline, CDR1 is SGHTA and CDR2 is FQGTGA. V shed 3 bases and J shed 6 bases, with 16 bases lying between them. The CDR3 is made up of 15 amino acids. The CDR3 region is CASSFNGGNLDTQYF. DNA for the CDR3: TGTGCCAGCAGCTTTAATGGGGGAAACCTTGATACGCAGTATTTT.

The rearrangement joins TRBV10-1 to TRBJ1-2; D is undetermined. Germline V lookup: CDR1 WNHNN, CDR2 SYGVQD (reference sequence). The CDR3 is made up of 13 amino acids. Between the trimmed V and J ends, which lost 4 bases and 8 bases, there was a span of 14 bases. CDR3 nucleotide sequence: TGCGCCAGCAGTGGGTCAATAGGGTTCGGCTACACCTTC. Translated: CASSGSIGFGYTF.

The rearrangement joins TRBV7-2 to TRBJ2-6; D is uncertain. V was shortened by 2 bases and J by 3 bases, with 8 bases between the two germline ends. The CDR3 extends over 15 amino acids. Germline assignment: CDR1 SGHTA and CDR2 FQGNSA. CDR3 sequence: CASSLLGGGANVLTF. CDR3 nucleotide sequence: TGTGCCAGCAGCTTACTAGGCGGTGGGGCCAACGTCCTGACTTTC.

The V and J genes are TRBV12-5 and TRBJ1-2, with D uncertain. Germline V CDR1 and CDR2: LGHNT, FRNRAP. The length of the CDR3 is 13 residues. Trimming pared 11 bases from V and 4 bases from J, leaving 17 bases between. The CDR3 protein is CAGRRRALYGYTF. Here the CDR3 DNA reads TGTGCTGGACGGAGACGGGCACTCTATGGCTACACCTTC.

This clone has just a few counts. Other nucleotide sequences in the sample specify the same CDR3. The V and J genes are TRBV15 and TRBJ1-2; D gene uncertain. Deletions cut 0 bases from V and 6 bases from J, with 8 bases between. Germline V lookup: CDR1 LNHNV, CDR2 YYDKDF (reference sequence). There are 13 residues in the CDR3. Here the CDR3 DNA reads TGTGCCACCAGCAGAGAGGAGGGAGATGGCTACACCTTC. It specifies CATSREEGDGYTF. Using reference TRBV15 and TRBJ1-2 for the parts outside the CDR3, the full variable domain is DAMVIQNPRYQVTQFGKPVTLSCSQTLNHNVMYWYQQKSSQAPKLLFHYYDKDFNNEADTPDNFQSRRPNTSFCFLDIRSPGLGDTAMYLCATSREEGDGYTFGSGTRLTVV.

This chain connects TRBV6-2 or TRBV6-3 to TRBJ1-6; no firm D call. V lost 4 bases and J lost 13, with 5 bases in between. The CDR3 length is 10 residues. Germline V gene data show CDR1 as MNHEY and CDR2 as SVGEGT. The CDR3 is CASSSGPLHF. Here the CDR3 DNA reads TGTGCCAGCAGTTCAGGCCCCCTCCACTTT.